This T cell receptor (beta chain) was identified during a study of PD-1 blockade in classical Hodgkin lymphoma. Described time point: newly diagnosed, previously untreated cHL patient sample. Comparators were PBMCs taken from newly diagnosed, untreated classical Hodgkin lymphoma. Trimming cost V 4 bases and J 1 base, with 13 bases left between them. Germline assignment: CDR1 LNHDA and CDR2 SQIVND (reference sequence). The CDR3 covers 15 residues. Sequencing used immunoSEQ multiplex PCR; TCRdb keeps in-frame clones, though not all of them. Of over 60,000 clones in the sample, nearly 95% were seen once. Study-level points and caveats: Lower baseline TCR diversity was reported for newly diagnosed patients than for healthy donors. Differences between repertoires have undefined causes, possibly disease activity or prior therapy.

Concerning this clone itself: No antigen is known for it.

Material for sequencing was peripheral blood mononuclear cells (PBMCs). The clonotype was recovered from a human donor with classical Hodgkin lymphoma. The V and J genes are TRBV19 and TRBJ1-2, with D possibly being TRBD1 (6 bases). The CDR3 DNA reads as TGTGCCAGTAGTAAAAGACAGGAAGTTAACTATGGCTACACCTTC. This translates into CASSKRQEVNYGYTF.